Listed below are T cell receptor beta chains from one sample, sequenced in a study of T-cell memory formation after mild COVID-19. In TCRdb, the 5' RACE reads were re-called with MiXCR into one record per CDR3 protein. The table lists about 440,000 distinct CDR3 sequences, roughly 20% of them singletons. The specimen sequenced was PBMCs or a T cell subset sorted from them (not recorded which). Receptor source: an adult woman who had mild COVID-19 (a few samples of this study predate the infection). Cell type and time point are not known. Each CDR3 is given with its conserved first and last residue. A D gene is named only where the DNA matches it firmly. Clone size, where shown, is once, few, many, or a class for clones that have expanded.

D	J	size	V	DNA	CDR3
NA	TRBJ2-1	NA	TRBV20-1	TGCAGTGGAGACGGGGCATACGATGAGCAGTTCTTC	CSGDGAYDEQFF
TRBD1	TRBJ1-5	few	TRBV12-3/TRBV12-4	TGTGCCAGCACCTCAACTCCGGGACAGGGGGGCCAGCCCCAGCATTTT	CASTSTPGQGGQPQHF
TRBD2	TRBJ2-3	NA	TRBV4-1	TGCGCCAGCAGCCAAGTAATAGCGGGGGGGCCTTCGGATACGCAGTATTTT	CASSQVIAGGPSDTQYF
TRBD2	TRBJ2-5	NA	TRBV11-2	TGTGCCAGCAGCTTAGATCGTACAGGACTAGCGGGAGGGCCGGAGACCCAGTACTTC	CASSLDRTGLAGGPETQYF
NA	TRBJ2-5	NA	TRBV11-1	TGTGCCAGCAGCCCCACCGGTGAGCAAGAGACCCAGTACTTC	CASSPTGEQETQYF
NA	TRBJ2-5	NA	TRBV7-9	TGTGCCAGCAGCTTTCTCGGAGGGTCTCAAGAGACCCAGTACTTC	CASSFLGGSQETQYF
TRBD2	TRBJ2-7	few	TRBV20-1	TGCAGTGCTAGAGGGACTAGCGGCCGCTACGAGCAGTACTTC	CSARGTSGRYEQYF
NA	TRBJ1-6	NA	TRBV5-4	TGTGCCAGCATCTTGGGCATGGTTTCACCCCTCCACTTT	CASILGMVSPLHF
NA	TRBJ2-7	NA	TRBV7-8	TGTGCCAGCAGCGAGAGGACGGACTTTCGCGAGCAGTACTTC	CASSERTDFREQYF
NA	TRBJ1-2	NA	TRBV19	TGTGCCAGTAGTCAACCCTCGTGGGAGCCGGCAAACTATGGCTACACCTTC	CASSQPSWEPANYGYTF
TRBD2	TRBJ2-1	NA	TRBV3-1	TGTGCCAGCAGCCAAGTATTCCTAGCGGGTTACAATGAGCAGTTCTTC	CASSQVFLAGYNEQFF
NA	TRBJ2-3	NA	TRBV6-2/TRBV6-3	TGTGCCAGCACCTACAGGTTAGCGCCGATCCCCACAGATACGCAGTATTTT	CASTYRLAPIPTDTQYF
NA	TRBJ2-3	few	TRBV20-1	TGCAGTGCTAGAGAGTGGGACACAGATACGCAGTATTTT	CSAREWDTDTQYF
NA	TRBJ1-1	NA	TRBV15	TGTGCCACCAGCAGAGTGCAAAACACTGAAGCTTTCTTT	CATSRVQNTEAFF
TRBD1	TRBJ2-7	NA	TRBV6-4	TGTGCCAGCAGTGACCCTAGGGGGACAGGGGGATACGAGCAGTACTTC	CASSDPRGTGGYEQYF
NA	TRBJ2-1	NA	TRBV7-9	TGTGCCAGCAGCGTCCTAGGCGATGAGCAGTTCTTC	CASSVLGDEQFF
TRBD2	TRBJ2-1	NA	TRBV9	TGTGCCAGCAGCGATGGAGCGGGGCCAATTTACAATGAGCAGTTCTTC	CASSDGAGPIYNEQFF
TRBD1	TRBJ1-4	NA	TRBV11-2	TGTGCCAGCAGCCCCAGGGGGGACGTATTGGAAAAACTGTTTTTT	CASSPRGDVLEKLFF
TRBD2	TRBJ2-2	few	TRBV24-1	TGTGCCACCAGTGATTCCCGGGGGGGCCGGTACACCGGGGAGCTGTTTTTT	CATSDSRGGRYTGELFF
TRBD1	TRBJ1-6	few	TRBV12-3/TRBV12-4	TGTGCCAGCAGTTTGGGGACAGGGTTGTATTCACCCCTCCACTTT	CASSLGTGLYSPLHF
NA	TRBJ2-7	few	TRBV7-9	TGTGCCAGCAGCTTAACCGGGACATTCACTTGGGAGCAGTACTTC	CASSLTGTFTWEQYF
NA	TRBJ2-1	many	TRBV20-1	TGCAGTGCTAGTGGCCACCAAGACTACAATGAGCAGTTCTTC	CSASGHQDYNEQFF
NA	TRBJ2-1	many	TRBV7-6	TGTGCCAGCAGCTCTCAGGGGGGGACTGAGCAGTTCTTC	CASSSQGGTEQFF
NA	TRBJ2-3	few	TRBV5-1	TGCGCCAGCAGCCAAGGACAGATAGTCACAGATACGCAGTATTTT	CASSQGQIVTDTQYF
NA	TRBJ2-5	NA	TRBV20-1	TGCAGTTGGCGGGGTGGAGAGACCCAGTACTTC	CSWRGGETQYF
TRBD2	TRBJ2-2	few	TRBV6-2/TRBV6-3	TGTGCCAGCAGTTTGTTAGCGGGAGGGCCGGTCACCGGGGAGCTGTTTTTT	CASSLLAGGPVTGELFF
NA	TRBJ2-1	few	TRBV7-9	TGTGCCAGCAGCTTAGCGGCAGGCGTGGAGCAGTTCTTC	CASSLAAGVEQFF
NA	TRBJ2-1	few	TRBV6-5	TGTGCCGTCCAGAAGAGTCCCGAAGGTAATGAGCAGTTCTTC	CAVQKSPEGNEQFF
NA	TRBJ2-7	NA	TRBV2	TGTGCCAGCAGTGAAAGGCTAGCGCGGCCCTACGAGCAGTACTTC	CASSERLARPYEQYF
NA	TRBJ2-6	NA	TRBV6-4	TGTGCCAGCAGTGGACAGTCTGGGGCCAACGTCCTGACTTTC	CASSGQSGANVLTF
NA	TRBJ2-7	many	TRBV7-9	TGTGCCAGCAGCTCCCGTCTCTACGAGCAGTACTTC	CASSSRLYEQYF
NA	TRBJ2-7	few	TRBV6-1	TGTGCCAGCAGTGAAGCGTGGCCAGATTGTAACGAGCAGTACTTC	CASSEAWPDCNEQYF
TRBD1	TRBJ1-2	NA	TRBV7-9	TGTGCCAGCAGCGCCCTCACAGGGGTATATGGCTACACCTTC	CASSALTGVYGYTF
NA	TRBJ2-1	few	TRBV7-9	TGTGCCAGCAGCTCTCCGGGGGGCGAAGCATACAATGAGCAGTTCTTC	CASSSPGGEAYNEQFF
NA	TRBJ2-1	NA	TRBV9	TGTGCCAGCAGCGTAGCGGACAGCTACAATGAGCAGTTCTTC	CASSVADSYNEQFF
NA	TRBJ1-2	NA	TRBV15	TGTGCCACCAGCCGGGAGGGGGAGTATGGCTACACCTTC	CATSREGEYGYTF
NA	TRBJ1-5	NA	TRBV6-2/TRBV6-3	TGTGCCAGCAGGCCCACAGCGAGCAATCAGCCCCAGCATTTT	CASRPTASNQPQHF
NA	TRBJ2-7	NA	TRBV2	TGTGCCAGCAGTGATCTTTATCCAGGGGAGGCCTACGAGCAGTACTTC	CASSDLYPGEAYEQYF
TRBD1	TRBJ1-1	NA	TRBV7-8	TGTGCCAGCAGACCCCCGGACAGGGGGTGGGTTGAAGCTTTCTTT	CASRPPDRGWVEAFF
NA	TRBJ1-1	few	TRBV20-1	TGCAGTGCCAACGGCGGGAACACTGAAGCTTTCTTT	CSANGGNTEAFF
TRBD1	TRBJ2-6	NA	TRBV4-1	TGCGCCAGCAGCAGGGACAGGGTCGTGATCTGGGGCTCTGGGGCCAACGTCCTGACTTTC	CASSRDRVVIWGSGANVLTF
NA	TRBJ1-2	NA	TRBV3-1	TGTGCCAGCAGCCGCGGAGGGGGGCCTCCCTATGGCTACACCTTC	CASSRGGGPPYGYTF
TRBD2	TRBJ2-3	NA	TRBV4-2	TGTGCCAGCAGCCAAATTAGCGGGACGGAAACAGATACGCAGTATTTT	CASSQISGTETDTQYF
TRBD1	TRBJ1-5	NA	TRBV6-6	TGTGCCAGCAGTAACGACAGGGGAGGTCGTAATCAGCCCCAGCATTTT	CASSNDRGGRNQPQHF
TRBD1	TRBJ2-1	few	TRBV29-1	TGCAGCGTTCCCCGGGACAGCTCCTACAATGAGCAGTTCTTC	CSVPRDSSYNEQFF
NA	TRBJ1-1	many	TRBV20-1	TGCAGTGCTAGAGATGGGGGGACGGGAACTGAAGCTTTCTTT	CSARDGGTGTEAFF
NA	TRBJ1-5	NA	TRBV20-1	TGCAGTGCTAGGGTTCTTCGCGGGCAGGGAGGTCGGCATCAGCCCCAGCATTTT	CSARVLRGQGGRHQPQHF
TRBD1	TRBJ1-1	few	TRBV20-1	TGCAGTGCTAGAGTGGCACAGGGGATGAACACTGAAGCTTTCTTT	CSARVAQGMNTEAFF